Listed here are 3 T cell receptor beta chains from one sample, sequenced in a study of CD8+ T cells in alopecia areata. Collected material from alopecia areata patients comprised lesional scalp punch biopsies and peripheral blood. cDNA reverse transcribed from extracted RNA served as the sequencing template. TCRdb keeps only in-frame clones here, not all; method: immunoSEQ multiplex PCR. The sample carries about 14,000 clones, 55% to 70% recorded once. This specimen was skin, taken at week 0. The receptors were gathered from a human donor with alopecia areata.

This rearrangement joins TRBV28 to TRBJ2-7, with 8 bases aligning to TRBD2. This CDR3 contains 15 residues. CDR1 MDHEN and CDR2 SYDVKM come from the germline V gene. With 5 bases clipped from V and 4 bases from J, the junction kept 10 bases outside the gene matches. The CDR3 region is CASSPRGAVLYEQYF. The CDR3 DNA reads TGTGCCAGCAGTCCGCGGGGGGCAGTTCTATACGAGCAGTACTTC.

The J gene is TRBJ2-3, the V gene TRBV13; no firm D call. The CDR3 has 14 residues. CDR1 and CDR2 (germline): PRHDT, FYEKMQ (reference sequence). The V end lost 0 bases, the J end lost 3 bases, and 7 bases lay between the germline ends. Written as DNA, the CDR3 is TGTGCCAGCAGCTTAGGCTCGTGGACAGATACGCAGTATTTT. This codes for CASSLGSWTDTQYF.

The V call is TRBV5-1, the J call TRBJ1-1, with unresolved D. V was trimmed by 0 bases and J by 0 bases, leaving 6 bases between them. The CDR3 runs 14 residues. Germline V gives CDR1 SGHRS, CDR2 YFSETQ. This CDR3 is CASSLAVMNTEAFF. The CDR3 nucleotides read TGCGCCAGCAGCTTGGCCGTCATGAACACTGAAGCTTTCTTT.